A selection of T cell receptor beta chains follows, all from one sample in a study of cytomegalovirus exposure and HLA in healthy donors. Here immunoSEQ multiplex PCR was the method, and the copy in TCRdb shows in-frame clones only, minus some. The data hold roughly 150,000 clones, with 82% observed a single time. Specimen: PBMCs. The origin of the receptors is a woman aged 45-59 years in good health and CMV-seropositive. The CDR3 runs from the conserved cysteine through the conserved F or W. The D gene is left open where the match is weak. Size is omitted from some rows. Given values are once, few, many or a class for expanded clones.

cdr3_nt	cdr3_aa	d_call	clone_size	v_call	j_call
TGTGCCACCAGCAGAGATGGACAGGGCAATTCACCCCTCCACTTT	CATSRDGQGNSPLHF	TRBD1	few	TRBV15	TRBJ1-6
TGTGCCAGCAGCGAGGGGGCGGTCAGCTCCTACGAGCAGTACTTC	CASSEGAVSSYEQYF	TRBD1	NA	TRBV7-2	TRBJ2-7
TGTGCCAGCAGTGCCACTCGACAGGGGGCCCAGCCCCAGCATTTT	CASSATRQGAQPQHF	TRBD1	NA	TRBV6-5	TRBJ1-5
TGTGCCAGCAGCACACCGAGGACAGGAGTGAACACTGAAGCTTTCTTT	CASSTPRTGVNTEAFF	TRBD1	NA	TRBV7-9	TRBJ1-1
TGTGCCAGTAGTCTGAGCGGGGGGGCCTCAGATACGCAGTATTTT	CASSLSGGASDTQYF	TRBD2	few	TRBV19	TRBJ2-3
TGTGCCAGCAGTACGCTGGACAGGGGGCGAAACACCATATATTTT	CASSTLDRGRNTIYF	TRBD1	NA	TRBV6-1	TRBJ1-3
TGCAGCGTTCCAGGGTTCATGGATACGCAGTATTTT	CSVPGFMDTQYF	NA	NA	TRBV29-1	TRBJ2-3
TGTGCCAGCAGCTTAAGGAGTTCGGGTGGCTACACCTTC	CASSLRSSGGYTF	NA	once	TRBV7-9	TRBJ1-2
TGCGCCAGCAGCCAAGACCCAGGGTTGAACACTGAAGCTTTCTTT	CASSQDPGLNTEAFF	NA	once	TRBV4-3	TRBJ1-1
TGTGCCAGCTCACCAGGGAAGGGGCTATATAGCAATCAGCCCCAGCATTTT	CASSPGKGLYSNQPQHF	NA	NA	TRBV18	TRBJ1-5
TGTGCCAGCAGTGACTGGAGCTCCTACAATGAGCAGTTCTTC	CASSDWSSYNEQFF	NA	few	TRBV2	TRBJ2-1
TGTGCCAGTAGTACCTACACGGGAGAAAAACTGTTTTTT	CASSTYTGEKLFF	NA	NA	TRBV19	TRBJ1-4
TGCGCCAGCAGCCCAATCGGGACAGGGAAGCAGTTTGGCATCAATCAGCCCCAGCATTTT	CASSPIGTGKQFGINQPQHF	TRBD1	NA	TRBV23-1	TRBJ1-5
TGTGCCAGCAGCCCCAACAGGGCAACTCGCTATGGCTACACCTTC	CASSPNRATRYGYTF	NA	few	TRBV7-9	TRBJ1-2
TGCGCCAGCAGCCAAGATGGGCGGGGGGGCGCAGGGGGCTACACCTTC	CASSQDGRGGAGGYTF	NA	once	TRBV4-3	TRBJ1-2
TGTGCCAGCAGCTTAGCGATTACGGGGAGAAACACCATATATTTT	CASSLAITGRNTIYF	NA	NA	TRBV7-8	TRBJ1-3
TGCGCCAGCAGCCAAGAACTAGCGGGGGGGCTAAGCAAAAACATTCAGTACTTC	CASSQELAGGLSKNIQYF	TRBD2	few	TRBV4-3	TRBJ2-4
TGTGCCAACCAGGACAGGGACACCTACAATGAGCAGTTCTTC	CANQDRDTYNEQFF	TRBD1	NA	TRBV2	TRBJ2-1
TGTGCCAGCAGTTACCGACAGGTGGACTACGAGCAGTACTTC	CASSYRQVDYEQYF	NA	few	TRBV6-6	TRBJ2-7
TGTGCCAGCAGCCCGAGACAGAATAATTCACCCCTCCACTTT	CASSPRQNNSPLHF	NA	NA	TRBV11-2	TRBJ1-6
TGTGCCAGCAGACAAGGCGGGGGAACAAACTACGAGCAGTACTTC	CASRQGGGTNYEQYF	TRBD2	NA	TRBV5-4	TRBJ2-7
TGTGCCAGCAGTCCTAAGAACAGCTACTATGGCTACACCTTC	CASSPKNSYYGYTF	NA	once	TRBV6-6	TRBJ1-2
TGTGCCTGGAGGGGGGGAAGCAATCAGCCCCAGCATTTT	CAWRGGSNQPQHF	NA	NA	TRBV30	TRBJ1-5
TGTGCCAGCAGTTACCGGGACAGATCCTACGAGCAGTACTTC	CASSYRDRSYEQYF	TRBD1	few	TRBV6-5	TRBJ2-7
TGTGCCTGGAGCCCACTGGGACAGAGAAAATGCACCTTC	CAWSPLGQRKCTF	TRBD1	NA	TRBV30	TRBJ1-2
TGCGCCAGCAGCTTGGGCGCGGGCACAGATACGCAGTATTTT	CASSLGAGTDTQYF	NA	NA	TRBV5-1	TRBJ2-3
TGTGCCAGCAGCGGTATTCGCTACACCTTC	CASSGIRYTF	NA	NA	TRBV9	TRBJ1-2
TGTGCCAGCAGCTTGGCACCGGCAGGGAACACTGAAGCTTTCTTT	CASSLAPAGNTEAFF	NA	NA	TRBV5-6	TRBJ1-1
TGCGCCAGCAGCCCCGGGACAGTGAACACTGAAGCTTTCTTT	CASSPGTVNTEAFF	TRBD1	NA	TRBV4-3	TRBJ1-1
TGTGCCAGCAGCTCCCTGAGCGGGGGGGCGGGCGATGAGCAGTTCTTC	CASSSLSGGAGDEQFF	TRBD2	NA	TRBV13	TRBJ2-1